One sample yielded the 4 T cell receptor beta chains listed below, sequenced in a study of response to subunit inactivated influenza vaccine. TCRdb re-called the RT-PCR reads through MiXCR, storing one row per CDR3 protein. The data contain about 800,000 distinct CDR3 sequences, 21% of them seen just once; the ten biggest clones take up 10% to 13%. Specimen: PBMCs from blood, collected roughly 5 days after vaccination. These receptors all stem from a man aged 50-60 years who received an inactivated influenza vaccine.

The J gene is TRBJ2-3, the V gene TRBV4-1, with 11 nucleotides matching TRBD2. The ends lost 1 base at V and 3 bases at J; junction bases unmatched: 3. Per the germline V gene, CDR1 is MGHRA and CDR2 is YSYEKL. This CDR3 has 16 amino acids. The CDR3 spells CASSQGGTSGTDTQYF. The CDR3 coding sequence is TGCGCCAGCAGCCAAGGCGGGACTAGCGGTACAGATACGCAGTATTTT.

The CDR3, as DNA: TGTGCCAGCAGCCCCGGACAGGGCCGGAGCTCCTACGAGCAGTACTTC. Its translation is CASSPGQGRSSYEQYF. V and J are TRBV6-1 and TRBJ2-7; TRBD1 agrees at 8 bases. Germline lookup yields CDR1 MNHNS and CDR2 SASEGT. The length of the CDR3 is 16 residues. V was clipped by 6 bases and J by 0 bases; unmatched bases: 10.

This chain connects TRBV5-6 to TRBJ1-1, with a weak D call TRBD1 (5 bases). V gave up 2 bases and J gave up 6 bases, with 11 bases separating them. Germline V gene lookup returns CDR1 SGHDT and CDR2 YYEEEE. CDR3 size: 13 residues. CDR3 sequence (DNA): TGTGCCAGCAGCTTTGGGGGGTACGCTGAAGCTTTCTTT. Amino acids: CASSFGGYAEAFF. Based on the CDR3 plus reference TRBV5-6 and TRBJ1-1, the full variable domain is DAGVTQSPTHLIKTRGQQVTLRCSPKSGHDTVSWYQQALGQGPQFIFQYYEEEERQRGNFPDRFSGHQFPNYSSELNVNALLLGDSALYLCASSFGGYAEAFFGQGTRLTVV.

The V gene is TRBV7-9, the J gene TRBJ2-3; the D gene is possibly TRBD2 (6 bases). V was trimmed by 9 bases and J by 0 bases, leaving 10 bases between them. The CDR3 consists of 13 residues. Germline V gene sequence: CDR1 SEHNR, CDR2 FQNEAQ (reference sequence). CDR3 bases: TGTGCCAGGGGGACTGGGAGCACAGATACGCAGTATTTT. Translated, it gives CARGTGSTDTQYF.